This T cell receptor beta chain was obtained from a study of intratumoral heterogeneity in liver cancer. Describing the broader study: Across the full 14-patient cohort, most patients were male and a median age of roughly 69 years was recorded. To examine intratumor heterogeneity, the study integrated RNA-seq, DNA sequencing, TCR-seq and SNP array data obtained from multiple regions of hepatocellular carcinoma specimens. The full cohort included over 70 multiregional samples from around 14 HCC patients, consisting of roughly 49 tumoral regions and some 20 adjacent nontumoral regions.

Using the immunoSEQ assay, the TCR beta chain CDR3 regions were sequenced from genomic DNA. Primers annealing to V and J segments amplified rearranged VDJ segments. On the study's bioinformatics: The ImmunoSeq Analyzer software was used to calculate clonality and richness metrics. Clones with differential abundance between regions were identified with Fisher's exact test combined with a beta-binomial method for additional stringency. TCRdb retrieved this table from immuneACCESS and kept in-frame rearrangements only. Not all clones are present; in checked studies, unresolved V genes account for under half, and no reason is known for the remainder. V and J calls and clone size are copied from that table; D and trimming were computed from the DNA. For this sample there are tens of thousands of clones; around 67% appear just once. Approximately 17% of the sample is in the top ten clones. Every patient had early-stage hepatocellular carcinoma and went to surgical resection without receiving any prior therapy. Sampled areas lacked macroscopic evidence of necrosis or hemorrhage. Multiple regions from a couple of patients underwent TCR sequencing (ImmunoSeq). Frozen resection tissue samples were collected at least 1 cm apart from each other. The N label marked samples taken from nontumoral liver tissue adjacent to the tumor. Genomic DNA was isolated from bulk tissue with the DNeasy blood and tissue kit.

Turning to this clone: Its antigen remains unidentified. The record has no base qualities; no much larger clone is one base away.

Points the paper makes about the study in general: The authors acknowledged a relatively low patient number and under-sampled tumor-infiltrating lymphocyte representation as limitations.

Ends trimmed: V by 3 bases, J by 8 bases; bases unmatched to a gene: 7. Including the terminal cysteine and phenylalanine, the CDR3 comprises 14 residues. Of the read, only the CDR3 DNA is kept; its 42 bases are in frame from base 1. CDR1 and CDR2, per the germline V gene, are SQVTM and ANQGSEA. The chain joins TRBV29-1 to TRBJ2-1, with 10 bases in between that match TRBD2. The material was tumor-adjacent normal tissue, obtained before any cancer treatment. This TCR was recovered from a woman between 65 and 79 years old with hepatocellular carcinoma. The CDR3 protein is CSVDYGLAGDEQFF. The sequenced DNA: TGCAGCGTTGACTATGGGCTAGCGGGAGATGAGCAGTTCTTC.